The 20 T cell receptor beta chains below all came from one sample that was sequenced in a study of blood T cell repertoires in COVID-19. TCRdb's table, derived via immunoSEQ multiplex PCR, lists solely in-frame clones and lacks some. Among a few hundred thousand clones, 85% were seen once, and the ten largest hold roughly 3.4%. The material sequenced was peripheral blood. The source of these receptors is a woman between 18 and 29 years old with acute or convalescent COVID-19.

The chain combines TRBV30 with TRBJ2-5; no clear D. Germline CDR1 and CDR2: GTSNPN and SVGIG (reference sequence). This CDR3 is built from 12 residues. V gave up 3 bases and J gave up 2 bases, with 7 bases separating them. The CDR3 reads CAWRQLQETQYF. CDR3 DNA sequence: TGTGCCTGGAGACAGCTACAAGAGACCCAGTACTTC.

J is TRBJ2-7 and V is TRBV5-1; 7 bases match TRBD1. Germline V gene sequence: CDR1 SGHRS, CDR2 YFSETQ. V gave up 4 bases and J gave up 6 bases; unmatched junction bases: 10. The length of the CDR3 is 14 residues. CDR3 sequence: CASSPGQEYSEQYF. The CDR3 DNA follows: TGCGCCAGCAGCCCCGGACAGGAATATAGCGAGCAGTACTTC.

This sequence joins TRBV6-1 and TRBJ2-3; D is uncertain. CDR1 MNHNS and CDR2 SASEGT come from the germline V gene. Between the trimmed V and J ends, which lost 2 bases and 3 bases, there was a span of 9 bases. CDR3 length: 14 amino acids. This CDR3 is CASSEIMETDTQYF. Written as DNA, the CDR3 is TGTGCCAGCAGTGAAATTATGGAGACAGATACGCAGTATTTT.

This chain joins TRBV28 and TRBJ1-5; possibly TRBD1 for D (6 bases). CDR1 is MDHEN and CDR2 is SYDVKM in the germline V gene. The V gene lost 4 bases and the J gene lost 6 bases, with 10 bases spanning the gap. The CDR3 consists of 13 residues. CDR3 loop: CASSYREGQPQHF. DNA for the CDR3: TGTGCCAGCAGTTACAGGGAAGGTCAGCCCCAGCATTTT.

V usage is TRBV6-5 and J usage is TRBJ1-5; the match to TRBD1 covers 9 bases. Germline CDR1 reads MNHEY; CDR2 reads SVGAGI. J lost 7 bases, V lost 4 bases, and 2 bases had no gene match. This CDR3 comprises 13 residues. Here the CDR3 DNA reads TGTGCCAGCAGTTGGGGACAGGGCCAGCCCCAGCATTTT. It codes for CASSWGQGQPQHF.

The chain links TRBV15 to TRBJ1-4, with 9 bases fitting TRBD1. Germline trimming cut 1 base from V and 8 bases from J; bases unmatched to any gene: 8. Germline CDR1 LNHNV, CDR2 YYDKDF (reference sequence). The CDR3 extends over 16 amino acids. CDR3 loop: CATSRGGDRVGEKLFF. CDR3 DNA: TGTGCCACCAGCAGAGGGGGGGACAGGGTAGGGGAAAAACTGTTTTTT. Full variable domain (rest looked up from reference TRBV15 and TRBJ1-4): DAMVIQNPRYQVTQFGKPVTLSCSQTLNHNVMYWYQQKSSQAPKLLFHYYDKDFNNEADTPDNFQSRRPNTSFCFLDIRSPGLGDTAMYLCATSRGGDRVGEKLFFGSGTQLSVL.

CDR3 residues: CASSRQGPNTEAFF. In DNA, the CDR3 is TGTGCCAGCAGTCGACAGGGGCCTAACACTGAAGCTTTCTTT. This chain links TRBV6-5 with TRBJ1-1; 8 nucleotides line up with TRBD1. This CDR3 is built from 14 residues. V gave up 5 bases and J gave up 2 bases; unmatched junction bases: 4. Germline lookup yields CDR1 MNHEY and CDR2 SVGAGI.

CDR3 nucleotides: TGTGCCAGTAGTATAAAGGTACAGGGGGAGTATGGCTACACCTTC. Amino acid sequence: CASSIKVQGEYGYTF. The rearrangement joins TRBV19 to TRBJ1-2, with 8 bases matching TRBD1. CDR3 length equals 15 residues. The germline gives CDR1 LNHDA, CDR2 SQIVND (reference sequence). V shed 2 bases and J 5 bases; nucleotides not matched to a gene: 7.

CDR3 DNA sequence: TGTGCCAGCAGCCAAGATGTAGTAGCGGGCGAGCAGTACTTC. It codes for CASSQDVVAGEQYF. The rearrangement links TRBV3-1 (or the pseudogene TRBV3-2) to TRBJ2-7; the match to TRBD2 covers 7 bases. Germline V CDR1 and CDR2: LGHDT, YNNKEL (reference sequence). V gave up 0 bases and J gave up 6 bases; unmatched junction bases: 5. This CDR3 has 14 residues.

The chain carries TRBV30 and TRBJ1-5; D gene uncertain. Trimming removed 7 bases at V and 4 bases at J, with 14 bases between. CDR1 and CDR2 from the germline V gene are GTSNPN and SVGIG (reference sequence). The CDR3 runs 13 residues. Here the CDR3 reads CAFQTAENQPQHF. The DNA for the CDR3 is TGTGCCTTCCAAACAGCCGAAAATCAGCCCCAGCATTTT.

V usage is TRBV13 and J usage is TRBJ1-2, with D tentatively TRBD1 (5 bases). The CDR3 extends over 17 amino acids. The germline V gene encodes CDR1 PRHDT and CDR2 FYEKMQ (reference sequence). Trimming removed 5 bases at V and 5 bases at J, with 24 bases between. The CDR3, as DNA: TGTGCCAGCAGCACCGATCTGGGCCCCTGGGGGGAATATGGCTACACCTTC. Protein sequence: CASSTDLGPWGEYGYTF.

The rearrangement joins TRBV9 to TRBJ2-2; 9 bases line up with TRBD2. CDR3 length: 15 amino acids. CDR1 SGDLS and CDR2 YYNGEE come from the germline V gene. V was pared by 0 bases and J by 7 bases, with 4 bases of the junction left unmatched. The CDR3 region has the DNA TGTGCCAGCAGCGTAGGGGCGGGAGGGCACGGGGAGCTGTTTTTT. Protein: CASSVGAGGHGELFF.

The V and J genes are TRBV25-1 and TRBJ2-7, with 7 bases that match TRBD2. The CDR3 is 13 amino acids. Looked up from germline, CDR1 is MGHDK and CDR2 is SYGVNS. J was trimmed by 3 bases and V by 6 bases; bases with no gene match: 5. The CDR3 loop reads CASSYGGSYEQYF. Here the CDR3 DNA reads TGTGCCAGCAGCTACGGGGGGAGCTACGAGCAGTACTTC.

This chain joins TRBV15 and TRBJ2-2; D remains unclear. The CDR3 consists of 14 residues. V gave up 0 bases and J gave up 7 bases, with 9 bases separating them. Germline lookup yields CDR1 LNHNV and CDR2 YYDKDF (reference sequence). CDR3 DNA sequence: TGTGCCACCAGCAGAGATCGATATAGCGGGGAGCTGTTTTTT. This translates into CATSRDRYSGELFF.

The chain carries TRBV28 and TRBJ2-7; 12 bases map to TRBD2. J gave up 4 bases and V 6 bases, and 4 bases lay outside the gene matches. In germline, CDR1 is MDHEN, CDR2 SYDVKM. This CDR3 contains 14 residues. CDR3 in amino acids: CASSTSGRFYEQYF. DNA for the CDR3: TGTGCCAGCAGCACTAGCGGGAGGTTTTACGAGCAGTACTTC.

The chain has TRBV24-1 and TRBJ2-1, with 8 nucleotides matching TRBD1. Germline CDR1 reads KGHDR; CDR2 reads SFDVKD. The V and J ends lost 1 base and 7 bases, in that order; junction bases with no gene match: 5. The CDR3 is made up of 15 amino acids. The CDR3 sequence: CATSDFSRQGNEQFF. The CDR3 bases are TGTGCCACCAGTGATTTCTCGAGACAGGGGAATGAGCAGTTCTTC.

This clone has only one observation. The rearrangement joins TRBV2 to TRBJ1-2; D is unclear. The V gene lost 3 bases and the J gene lost 4 bases, with 12 bases spanning the gap. The germline gives CDR1 SNHLY, CDR2 FYNNEI. CDR3 length equals 14 residues. The CDR3 is CASSDGGMSYGYTF. The CDR3 DNA is TGTGCCAGCAGTGATGGAGGAATGAGCTATGGCTACACCTTC.

The chain recombines TRBV9 with TRBJ1-2; 10 bases are shared with TRBD1. The CDR3 totals 15 residues. The germline CDR1 and CDR2 sequences are SGDLS and YYNGEE. Losses at the gene ends were 3 bases for V and 8 bases for J; bases not matched to a gene: 10. The CDR3 region has the DNA TGTGCCAGCAGCGACAGAGGAGGGACAGGGGCCGGCTACACCTTC. It yields the protein CASSDRGGTGAGYTF.

This chain joins TRBV10-3 and TRBJ2-7, with D possibly TRBD2 on 6 matching bases. Trimming took off 6 bases at V and 3 bases at J, with 18 bases between the two ends. The CDR3 consists of 15 residues. The V gene's germline CDR1 is ENHRY and CDR2 SYGVKD. Here the CDR3 reads CAISVGGSSSYEQYF. DNA for the CDR3: TGTGCCATCAGCGTAGGAGGGTCTAGCAGCTACGAGCAGTACTTC.

The chain couples TRBV9 to TRBJ1-3, with D hard to call. CDR3 length: 16 residues. V lost 0 bases and J 0 bases, leaving 10 bases between the germline ends. Germline assignment: CDR1 SGDLS and CDR2 YYNGEE. The CDR3 DNA sequence: TGTGCCAGCAGCGTAGGAGGTTTCCCCTCTGGAAACACCATATATTTT. Its protein is CASSVGGFPSGNTIYF.